Each of the 14 T cell receptor beta chains below was sequenced from the same sample in a study of monozygotic twins with inflammatory bowel disease. TCRdb re-called the 5' RACE reads; one entry per CDR3 protein, DNA not given. The table lists fewer than 110,000 distinct CDR3 sequences, with 1.9% in the top ten. Sequencing used blood. These receptors all stem from a human donor with ulcerative colitis or Crohn's disease, or a healthy co-twin of an affected twin (not recorded which).

The chain uses TRBV21-1 and TRBJ2-7; the TCRdb call, TRBD1, lacks DNA for checking. TRBV21-1 is marked as a pseudogene. The CDR3 runs 15 residues. The CDR3: CASSKAERQDYEQYF.

The chain employs TRBV6-2 or TRBV6-3 and TRBJ1-2; TCRdb lists TRBD1, though no DNA is available to test this call. CDR1 is MNHEY, CDR2 SVGEGT, per germline. The CDR3 spans 13 residues. CDR3 region: CASSFGQPYGYTF.

This chain joins TRBV7-2 and TRBJ2-4; TCRdb proposes TRBD1, but this gene call is untestable without DNA. Looked up from germline, CDR1 is SGHTA and CDR2 is FQGNSA. The CDR3 contains 16 residues. The CDR3 loop reads CASSLEGGTAKNIQYF.

The CDR3 reads CSVEGGVTDTQYF. This sequence joins TRBV29-1 and TRBJ2-3; TCRdb lists TRBD1, though no DNA is available to test this call. The length of the CDR3 is 13 residues. The germline CDR1 and CDR2 sequences are SQVTM and ANQGSEA.

CDR3 residues: CASSSNPTIGTNNEQFF. V usage is TRBV28 and J usage is TRBJ2-1; TCRdb gives TRBD2 as the D gene, but with no DNA this cannot be confirmed. This CDR3 contains 17 residues. Germline values: CDR1 MDHEN, CDR2 SYDVKM. The full variable domain, its missing parts supplied by reference TRBV28 and TRBJ2-1, is DVKVTQSSRYLVKRTGEKVFLECVQDMDHENMFWYRQDPGLGLRLIYFSYDVKMKEKGDIPEGYSVSREKKERFSLILESASTNQTSMYLCASSSNPTIGTNNEQFFGPGTRLTVL.

The rearrangement links TRBV6-6 to TRBJ1-2. Per germline, CDR1 MNHNY and CDR2 SVGAGI (reference sequence). The length of the CDR3 is 14 residues. This CDR3 is CASKREGSNYGYTF.

The rearrangement uses TRBV5-1 and TRBJ2-2; TCRdb gives TRBD2 as the D gene, but with no DNA this cannot be confirmed. The germline V gene has CDR1 SGHRS and CDR2 YFSETQ. This CDR3 contains 16 residues. This chain's CDR3 is CASSLNPRGMTGELFF.

The V gene is TRBV20-1, the J gene TRBJ1-5; TCRdb proposes TRBD1, but this gene call is untestable without DNA. CDR1 DFQATT and CDR2 SNEGSKA come from the germline V gene (reference sequence). The CDR3 spans 14 residues. CDR3 loop: CSATRQGRNQPQHF.

The chain is built from TRBV28 and TRBJ2-3; the D gene TCRdb calls, TRBD2, cannot be checked with no DNA. The CDR3 runs 15 residues. Germline values: CDR1 MDHEN, CDR2 SYDVKM. CDR3 region: CASRTQAGVIDTQYF. Supplemented by reference TRBV28 and TRBJ2-3, the full variable domain reads DVKVTQSSRYLVKRTGEKVFLECVQDMDHENMFWYRQDPGLGLRLIYFSYDVKMKEKGDIPEGYSVSREKKERFSLILESASTNQTSMYLCASRTQAGVIDTQYFGPGTRLTVL.

The chain joins TRBV11-1 to TRBJ2-6; the TRBD2 assignment by TCRdb is unverifiable without DNA. Germline CDR1 reads SGHAT; CDR2 reads FQDESV (reference sequence). The CDR3 spans 19 residues. CDR3 sequence reads: CASSLAGLAGVPGANVLTF.

The V and J genes are TRBV7-2 and TRBJ1-5; TCRdb lists TRBD1, though no DNA is available to test this call. Germline assignment: CDR1 SGHTA and CDR2 FQGNSA. There are 15 residues in the CDR3. CDR3 amino acids: CASSLLGGAGQPQHF.

The chain recombines TRBV3-1 with TRBJ2-4; TCRdb's D gene call, TRBD2, goes unchecked for lack of DNA. Germline V gene sequence: CDR1 LGHDT, CDR2 YNNKEL (reference sequence). This CDR3 is 14 amino acids long. The CDR3 reads CASSPSGRGNIQYF.

The chain recombines TRBV5-1 with TRBJ2-3. The CDR3 consists of 16 residues. Germline V gives CDR1 SGHRS, CDR2 YFSETQ. The CDR3 sequence is CASSLAGDTSTDTQYF. The whole variable domain, remainder taken from reference TRBV5-1 and TRBJ2-3, is KAGVTQTPRYLIKTRGQQVTLSCSPISGHRSVSWYQQTPGQGLQFLFEYFSETQRNKGNFPGRFSGRQFSNSRSEMNVSTLELGDSALYLCASSLAGDTSTDTQYFGPGTRLTVL.

CDR3 protein: CASSASASGATYEQYF. The chain combines TRBV9 with TRBJ2-7; the TCRdb D gene call, TRBD2, has no DNA to confirm it. Germline values: CDR1 SGDLS, CDR2 YYNGEE. This CDR3 contains 16 residues.